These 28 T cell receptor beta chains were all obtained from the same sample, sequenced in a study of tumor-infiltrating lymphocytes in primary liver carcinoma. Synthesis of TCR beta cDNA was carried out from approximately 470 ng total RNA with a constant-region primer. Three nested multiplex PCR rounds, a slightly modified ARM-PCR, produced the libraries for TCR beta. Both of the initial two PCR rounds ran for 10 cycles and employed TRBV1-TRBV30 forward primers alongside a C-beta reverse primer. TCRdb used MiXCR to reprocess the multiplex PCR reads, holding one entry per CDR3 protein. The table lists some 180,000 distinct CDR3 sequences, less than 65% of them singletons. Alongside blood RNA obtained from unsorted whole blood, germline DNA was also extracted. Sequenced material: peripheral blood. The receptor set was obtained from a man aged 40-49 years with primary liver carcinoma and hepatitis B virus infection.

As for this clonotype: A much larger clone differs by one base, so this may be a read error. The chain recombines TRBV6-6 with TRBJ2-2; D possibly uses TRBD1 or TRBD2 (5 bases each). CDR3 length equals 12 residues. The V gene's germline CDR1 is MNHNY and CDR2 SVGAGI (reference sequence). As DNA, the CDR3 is TGTGCCAGCAGTTACTCCCCCGGGGACCTGTTTTTT. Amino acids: CASSYSPGDLFF.

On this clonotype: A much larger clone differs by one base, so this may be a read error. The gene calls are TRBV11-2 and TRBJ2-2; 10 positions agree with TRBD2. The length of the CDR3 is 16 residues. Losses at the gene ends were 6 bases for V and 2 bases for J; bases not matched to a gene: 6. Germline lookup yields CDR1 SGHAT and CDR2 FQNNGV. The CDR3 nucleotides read TGTGCCAGCAGTTGGACTAGCGGAGATAACACCGGGGAGCTGTTTTTT. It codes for CASSWTSGDNTGELFF. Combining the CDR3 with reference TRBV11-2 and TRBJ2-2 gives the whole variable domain EAGVAQSPRYKIIEKRQSVAFWCNPISGHATLYWYQQILGQGPKLLIQFQNNGVVDDSQLPKDRFSAERLKGVDSTLKIQPAKLEDSAVYLCASSWTSGDNTGELFFGEGSRLTVL.

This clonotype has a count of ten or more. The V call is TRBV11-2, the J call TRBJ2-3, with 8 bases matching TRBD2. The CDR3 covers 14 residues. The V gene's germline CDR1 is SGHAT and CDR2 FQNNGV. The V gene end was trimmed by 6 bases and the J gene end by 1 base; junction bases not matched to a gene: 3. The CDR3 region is CASRIAGRTDTQYF. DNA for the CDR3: TGTGCCAGCAGAATAGCGGGGCGCACAGATACGCAGTATTTT.

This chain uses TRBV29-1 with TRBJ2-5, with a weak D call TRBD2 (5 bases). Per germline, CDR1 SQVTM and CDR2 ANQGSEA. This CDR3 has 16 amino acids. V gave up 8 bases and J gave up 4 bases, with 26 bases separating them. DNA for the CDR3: TGCAGCACCGAGGCCCGACGTGGGCCTGGAGGAGAGACCCAGTACTTC. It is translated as CSTEARRGPGGETQYF. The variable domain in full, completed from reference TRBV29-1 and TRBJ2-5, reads SAVISQKPSRDICQRGTSLTIQCQVDSQVTMMFWYRQQPGQSLTLIATANQGSEATYESGFVIDKFPISRPNLTFSTLTVSNMSPEDSSIYLCSTEARRGPGGETQYFGPGTRLLVL.

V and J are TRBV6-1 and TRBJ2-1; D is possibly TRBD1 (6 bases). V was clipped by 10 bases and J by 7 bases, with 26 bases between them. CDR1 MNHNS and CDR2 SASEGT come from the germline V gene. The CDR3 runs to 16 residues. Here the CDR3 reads CATDPSTGDFFNEQFF. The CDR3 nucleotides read TGTGCCACCGATCCCTCGACAGGTGACTTTTTTAATGAGCAGTTCTTC.

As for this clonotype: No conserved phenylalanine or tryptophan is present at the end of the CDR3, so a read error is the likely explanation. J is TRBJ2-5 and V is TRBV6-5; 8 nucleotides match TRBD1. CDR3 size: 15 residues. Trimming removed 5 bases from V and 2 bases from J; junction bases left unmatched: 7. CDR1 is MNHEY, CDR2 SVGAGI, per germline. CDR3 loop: CASSRQGWGQETQYL. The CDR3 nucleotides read TGTGCCAGCAGTAGACAGGGGTGGGGGCAAGAGACCCAGTACCTC.

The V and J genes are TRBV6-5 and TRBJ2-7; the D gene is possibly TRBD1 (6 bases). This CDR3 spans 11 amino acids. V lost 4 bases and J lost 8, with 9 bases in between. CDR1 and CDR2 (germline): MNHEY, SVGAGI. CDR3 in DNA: TGTGCCAGCAGTTTTCAGGGGCAGCAGTACTTC. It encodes CASSFQGQQYF.

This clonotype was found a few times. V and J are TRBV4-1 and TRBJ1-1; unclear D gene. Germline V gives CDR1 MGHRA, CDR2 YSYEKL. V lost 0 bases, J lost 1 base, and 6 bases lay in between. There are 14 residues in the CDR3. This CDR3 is CASSQDYRNTEAFF. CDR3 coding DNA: TGCGCCAGCAGCCAAGACTACAGGAACACTGAAGCTTTCTTT.

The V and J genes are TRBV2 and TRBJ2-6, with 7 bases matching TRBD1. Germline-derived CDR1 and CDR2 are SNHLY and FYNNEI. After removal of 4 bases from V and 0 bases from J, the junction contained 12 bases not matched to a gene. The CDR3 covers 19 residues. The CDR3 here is CASSAAGTDFRSGANVLTF. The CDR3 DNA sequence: TGTGCCAGCAGTGCTGCCGGGACAGACTTCCGCTCTGGGGCCAACGTCCTGACTTTC.

The CDR3 DNA is TGTGCCAGCATACCAGGAACGGGGTCGCCCGATACGCAGTATTTT. Translating gives CASIPGTGSPDTQYF. This chain uses TRBV5-4 with TRBJ2-3, with D possibly being TRBD2 (5 bases). The CDR3 is made up of 15 amino acids. V was clipped by 6 bases and J by 6 bases, with 20 bases between them. Germline CDR1 is SGHNT and CDR2 is YYREEE (reference sequence).

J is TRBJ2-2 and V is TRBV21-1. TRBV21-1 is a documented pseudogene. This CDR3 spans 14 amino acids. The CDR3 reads CASSYLASTGELFF. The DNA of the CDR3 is TGTGCCAGCAGCTACCTTGCCTCCACCGGGGAGCTGTTTTTT.

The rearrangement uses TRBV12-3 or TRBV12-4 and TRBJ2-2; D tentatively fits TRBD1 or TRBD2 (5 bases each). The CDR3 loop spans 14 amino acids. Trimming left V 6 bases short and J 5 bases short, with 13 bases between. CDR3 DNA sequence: TGTGCCAGCAGCCCCCGAGAGGGGACCGGGGAGCTGTTTTTT. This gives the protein CASSPREGTGELFF.

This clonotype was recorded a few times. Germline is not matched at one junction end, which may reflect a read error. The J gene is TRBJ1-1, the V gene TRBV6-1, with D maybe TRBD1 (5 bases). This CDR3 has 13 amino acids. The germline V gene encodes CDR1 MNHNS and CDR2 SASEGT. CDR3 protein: CASKPDTAGRASF. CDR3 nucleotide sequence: TGTGCCAGCAAGCCGGACACCGCCGGGCGGGCTTCCTTT.

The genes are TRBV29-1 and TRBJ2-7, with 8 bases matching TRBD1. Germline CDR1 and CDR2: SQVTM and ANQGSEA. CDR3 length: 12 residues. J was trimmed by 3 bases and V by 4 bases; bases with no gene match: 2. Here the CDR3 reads CSVGQGNYEQYF. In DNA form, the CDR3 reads TGCAGCGTTGGACAGGGGAACTACGAGCAGTACTTC.

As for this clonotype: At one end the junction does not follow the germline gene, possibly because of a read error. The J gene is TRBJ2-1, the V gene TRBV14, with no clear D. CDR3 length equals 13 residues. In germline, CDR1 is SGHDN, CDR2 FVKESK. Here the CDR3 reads CASSLARSNGQFF. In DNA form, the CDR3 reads TGTGCCAGCAGCCTCGCCAGGAGCAATGGGCAGTTCTTC. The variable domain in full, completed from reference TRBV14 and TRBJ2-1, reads EAGVTQFPSHSVIEKGQTVTLRCDPISGHDNLYWYRRVMGKEIKFLLHFVKESKQDESGMPNNRFLAERTGGTYSTLKVQPAELEDSGVYFCASSLARSNGQFFGPGTRLTVL.

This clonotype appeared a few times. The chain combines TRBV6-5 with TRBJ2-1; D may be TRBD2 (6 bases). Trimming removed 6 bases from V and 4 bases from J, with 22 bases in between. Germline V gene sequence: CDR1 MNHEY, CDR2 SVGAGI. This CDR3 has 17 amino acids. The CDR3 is CASSAGSSRFLYNEQFF. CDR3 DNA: TGTGCCAGCAGCGCGGGGTCTAGCAGATTTCTTTACAATGAGCAGTTCTTC.

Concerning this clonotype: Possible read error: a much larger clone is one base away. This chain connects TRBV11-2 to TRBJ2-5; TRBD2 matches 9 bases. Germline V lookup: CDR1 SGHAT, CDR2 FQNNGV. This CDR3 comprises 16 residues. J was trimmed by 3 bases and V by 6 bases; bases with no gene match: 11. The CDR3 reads CASRSGGRAGEETQYF. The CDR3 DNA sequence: TGTGCCAGCAGATCTGGCGGGAGGGCCGGGGAAGAGACCCAGTACTTC.

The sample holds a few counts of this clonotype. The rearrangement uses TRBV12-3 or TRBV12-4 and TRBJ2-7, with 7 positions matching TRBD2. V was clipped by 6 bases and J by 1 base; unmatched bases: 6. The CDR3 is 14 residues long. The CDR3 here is CASSTRTSSYEQYF. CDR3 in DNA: TGTGCCAGCAGCACTCGGACTAGTTCCTACGAGCAGTACTTC.

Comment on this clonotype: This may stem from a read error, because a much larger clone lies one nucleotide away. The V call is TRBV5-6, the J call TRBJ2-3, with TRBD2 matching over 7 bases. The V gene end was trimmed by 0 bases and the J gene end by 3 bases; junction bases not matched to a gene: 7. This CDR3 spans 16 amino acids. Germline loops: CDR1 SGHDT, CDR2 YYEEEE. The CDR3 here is CASSLVAGVPTDTQYF. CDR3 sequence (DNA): TGTGCCAGCAGCTTGGTGGCGGGGGTCCCTACAGATACGCAGTATTTT.

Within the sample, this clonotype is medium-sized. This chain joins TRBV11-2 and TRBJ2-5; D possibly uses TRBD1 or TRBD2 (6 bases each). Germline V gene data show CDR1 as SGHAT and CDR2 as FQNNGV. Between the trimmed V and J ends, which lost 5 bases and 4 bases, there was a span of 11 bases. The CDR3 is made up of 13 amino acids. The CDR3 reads CASSPGAGETQYF. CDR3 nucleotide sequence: TGTGCCAGCAGCCCGGGGGCGGGAGAGACCCAGTACTTC.

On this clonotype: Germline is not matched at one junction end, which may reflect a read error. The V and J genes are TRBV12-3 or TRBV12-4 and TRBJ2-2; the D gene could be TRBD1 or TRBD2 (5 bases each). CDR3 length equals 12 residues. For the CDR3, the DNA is TGTGCCAGCACCCCGGACACCGGGGAGCCGTTTTTT. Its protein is CASTPDTGEPFF.

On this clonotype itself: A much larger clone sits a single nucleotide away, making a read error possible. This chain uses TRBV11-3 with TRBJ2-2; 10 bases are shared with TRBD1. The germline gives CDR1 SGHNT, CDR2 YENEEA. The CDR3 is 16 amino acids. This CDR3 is CASNLRDRGLTGELFF. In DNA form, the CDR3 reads TGTGCCAGCAACTTACGGGACAGGGGTTTGACCGGGGAGCTGTTTTTT.

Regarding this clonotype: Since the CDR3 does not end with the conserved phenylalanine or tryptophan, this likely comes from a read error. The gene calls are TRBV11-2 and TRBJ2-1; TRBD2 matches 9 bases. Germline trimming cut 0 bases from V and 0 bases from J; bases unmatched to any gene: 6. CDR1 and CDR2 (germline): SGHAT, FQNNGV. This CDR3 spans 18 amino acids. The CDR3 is CASSLDQWTSDSYNEQFL. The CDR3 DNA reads TGTGCCAGCAGCTTAGATCAATGGACTAGCGACTCCTACAATGAGCAGTTCCTC.

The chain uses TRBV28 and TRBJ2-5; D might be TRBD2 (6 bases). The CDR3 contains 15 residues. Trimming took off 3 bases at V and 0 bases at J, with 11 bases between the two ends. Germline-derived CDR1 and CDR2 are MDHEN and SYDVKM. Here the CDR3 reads CASSLRSGDQETQYF. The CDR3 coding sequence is TGTGCCAGCAGTTTGCGGTCGGGAGACCAAGAGACCCAGTACTTC.

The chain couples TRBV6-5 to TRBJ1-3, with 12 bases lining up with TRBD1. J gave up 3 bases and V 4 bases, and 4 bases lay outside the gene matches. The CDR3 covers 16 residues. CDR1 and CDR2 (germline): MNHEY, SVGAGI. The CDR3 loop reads CASSSGTGGFGNTIYF. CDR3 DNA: TGTGCCAGCAGTTCAGGGACAGGGGGCTTTGGAAACACCATATATTTT.

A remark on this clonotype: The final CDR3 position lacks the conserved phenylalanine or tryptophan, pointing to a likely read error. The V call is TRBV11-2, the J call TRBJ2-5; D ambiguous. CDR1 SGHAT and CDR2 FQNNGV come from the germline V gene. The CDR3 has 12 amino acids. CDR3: CAGSLVEETQYS. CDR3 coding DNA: TGTGCCGGCAGCTTAGTGGAAGAGACCCAGTACTCC.

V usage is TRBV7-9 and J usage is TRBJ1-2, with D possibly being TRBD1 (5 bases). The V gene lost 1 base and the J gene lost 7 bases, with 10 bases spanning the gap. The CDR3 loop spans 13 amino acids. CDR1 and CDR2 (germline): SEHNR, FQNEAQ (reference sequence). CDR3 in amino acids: CASSLGQQGGYTF. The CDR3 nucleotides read TGTGCCAGCAGCTTAGGCCAGCAGGGTGGCTACACCTTC.

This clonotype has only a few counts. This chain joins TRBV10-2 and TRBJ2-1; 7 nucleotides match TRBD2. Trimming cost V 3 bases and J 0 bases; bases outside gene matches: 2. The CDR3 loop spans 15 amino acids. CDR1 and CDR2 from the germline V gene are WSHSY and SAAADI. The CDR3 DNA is TGCGCCAGCAGTGACCAGCGGGACTCCTACAATGAGCAGTTCTTC. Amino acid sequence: CASSDQRDSYNEQFF.